The T cell receptor beta chain under discussion was sequenced for a study of cytomegalovirus exposure and HLA in healthy donors. About this clone itself: What it binds is not known.

Amplification used 60 Vbeta primers and 13 Jbeta primers. Generated by immunoSEQ multiplex PCR, the TCRdb table keeps only in-frame clones and is missing some. The sample shows about 170,000 clones, roughly 76% of them seen only once. Donors were ostensibly healthy at sampling, although undocumented immune exposures were probable. Notes on the study in general: Associated with HLA alleles at 0.05 false discovery rate in a later analysis were 16,951 TCR beta sequences. Common viral pathogens seemed, in a later analysis, to connect with several of the most significant clusters.

Sequencing input: PBMCs. The sequence was collected from a woman younger than 35 in good health and CMV-seropositive.

CDR3 in amino acids: CAISAGQGEYEQYF. CDR3 bases: TGTGCCATCAGTGCGGGGCAGGGGGAGTACGAGCAGTACTTC. The genes are TRBV10-3 and TRBJ2-5; TRBD1 aligns across 7 bases. The end of the DNA aligns better with TRBJ2-7, so the J call may be wrong. This CDR3 has 14 residues. CDR1 ENHRY and CDR2 SYGVKD come from the germline V gene.